This entry lists 2 T cell receptor beta chains sequenced from one sample in a study of regulatory T cells in long-lasting Graves disease. With iRepertoire HTBI primers and Arm-PCR of CDR3 regions, TCR beta libraries were built. One entry per CDR3 protein results from TCRdb running MiXCR on the multiplex PCR reads. The data show roughly 500,000 distinct CDR3 sequences, 12% seen once. Noted time point: newly diagnosed GD, antithyroid drugs for less than 3 months. PBMC-derived RNA was used for the TCR library. These records were also assigned to another study, of T cells in Graves' hyperthyroidism and ophthalmopathy.

The sample was peripheral blood mononuclear cells (PBMCs), taken at new diagnosis, from a patient treated with antithyroid drugs. All receptors derive from a woman aged 25 to 45 with Graves disease.

This clonotype has at least ten counts. The rearrangement joins TRBV7-2 to TRBJ2-1, with TRBD2 identical over 11 bases. J lost 6 bases, V lost 0 bases, and 4 bases had no gene match. The V gene's germline CDR1 is SGHTA and CDR2 FQGNSA. There are 16 residues in the CDR3. The CDR3 loop reads CASSLASGRGINEQFF. The CDR3 DNA follows: TGTGCCAGCAGCTTAGCTAGCGGGAGGGGGATCAATGAGCAGTTCTTC. Together with reference TRBV7-2 and TRBJ2-1, the CDR3 gives the full variable domain: GAGVSQSPSNKVTEKGKDVELRCDPISGHTALYWYRQSLGQGLEFLIYFQGNSAPDKSGLPSDRFSAERTGGSVSTLTIQRTQQEDSAVYLCASSLASGRGINEQFFGPGTRLTVL.

In this sample, this clonotype turned up many times. The chain recombines TRBV2 with TRBJ1-1; TRBD1 is a possible D gene (5 bases). V was trimmed by 7 bases and J by 3 bases, leaving 12 bases between them. In germline, CDR1 is SNHLY, CDR2 FYNNEI. The CDR3 is 13 amino acids. The CDR3 DNA is TGTGCCAGCATAGGGGATATTTACACTGAAGCTTTCTTT. It is translated as CASIGDIYTEAFF.